This T cell receptor beta chain is from a study of blood T cell repertoires in COVID-19. Across the study: From T cells, B-cell-depleted T cells, or PBMCs came the material, which was cDNA or gDNA.

The CDR3 has 13 amino acids. Trimming removed 5 bases from V and 10 bases from J, with 15 bases in between. Germline V gene lookup returns CDR1 SNHLY and CDR2 FYNNEI. TCRdb keeps only in-frame clones here, not all; method: immunoSEQ multiplex PCR. Of around 50,000 clones in the sample, approximately 86% were seen once. This rearrangement joins TRBV2 to TRBJ2-1; possible D gene TRBD1, 5 bases. The source material was peripheral blood. The sequence was collected from a woman aged 80 or older with acute or convalescent COVID-19. The CDR3 loop reads CASSIVRVGEQFF. In nucleotides, the CDR3 is TGTGCCAGCAGTATCGTCAGGGTAGGCGAGCAGTTCTTC.